This TCR beta chain was sequenced for a study of T-cell reconstitution after alpha-beta-depleted transplantation in children. This clonotype was detected only a few times. The CDR3 is 12 amino acids. J was trimmed by 4 bases and V by 5 bases; bases with no gene match: 2. Germline V gene sequence: CDR1 MDHEN, CDR2 SYDVKM. Using unique molecular identifiers, the investigators prepared the TCRbeta library. From the PCR reads, TCRdb called clonotypes with MiXCR, one entry per CDR3 protein. This table holds hundreds of thousands of distinct CDR3 sequences, 20% to 30% found once. The rearrangement joins TRBV28 to TRBJ2-7; the match to TRBD1 covers 7 bases. The specimen comprised PBMCs, mostly from graft donor cells, sampled 360 days after TCRalphabeta/CD19-depleted stem cell transplant. The TCR sequence derives from a female patient between 2 and 15 years old who had a stem cell transplant for congenital amegakaryocytic thrombocytopenia, so the T cells may come from the graft donor. CDR3 sequence: CASSDRDYEQYF. CDR3 DNA: TGTGCCAGCAGTGACAGGGATTACGAGCAGTACTTC.